This entry is about one T cell receptor beta chain. This specimen belongs to a study of blood T cell repertoires in COVID-19. Study at large: Samples taken during acute and convalescent COVID-19 were collected in the United States, Italy and Spain. PBMCs, B-cell-depleted T cells, or T cells provided the cDNA or gDNA that made up the material.

Original handling: Scientists estimated how many nucleated cells there were by amplifying reference gene primers. Some clones are missing from TCRdb's copy, which holds only in-frame ones; the method was immunoSEQ multiplex PCR. V, J and clone size are taken as reported in that table, and D and trimming were inferred from the DNA itself. Among fewer than 250,000 clones listed, roughly nine tenths were seen once. The sequencing input was peripheral blood. This clonotype was sampled from a man aged 25-40 years with acute or convalescent COVID-19.

In DNA form, the CDR3 reads TGTGCCAGCAGCTACTCGACAGGGAACTATGGCTACACCTTC. This gives the protein CASSYSTGNYGYTF. The rearrangement uses TRBV11-2 and TRBJ1-2, with 7 bases that match TRBD1. The CDR3 contains 14 residues. Trimming at V came to 4 bases and at J to 2 bases, leaving 4 bases not matched to a gene. Germline values: CDR1 SGHAT, CDR2 FQNNGV.